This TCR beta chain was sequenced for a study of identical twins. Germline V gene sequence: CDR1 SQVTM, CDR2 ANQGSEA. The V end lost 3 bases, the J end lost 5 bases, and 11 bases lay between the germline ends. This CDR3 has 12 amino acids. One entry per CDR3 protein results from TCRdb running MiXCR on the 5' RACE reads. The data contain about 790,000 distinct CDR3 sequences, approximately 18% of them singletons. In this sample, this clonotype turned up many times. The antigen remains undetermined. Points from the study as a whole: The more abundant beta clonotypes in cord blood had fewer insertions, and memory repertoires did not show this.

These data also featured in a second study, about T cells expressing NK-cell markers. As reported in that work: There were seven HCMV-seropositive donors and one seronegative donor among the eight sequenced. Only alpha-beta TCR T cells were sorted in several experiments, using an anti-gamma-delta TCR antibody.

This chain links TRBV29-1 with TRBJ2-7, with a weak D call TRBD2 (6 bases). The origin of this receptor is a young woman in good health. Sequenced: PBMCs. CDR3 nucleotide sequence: TGCAGCGTTGAGGAGGGAAGGAACGAGCAGTACTTC. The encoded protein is CSVEEGRNEQYF.